This entry features one T cell receptor beta chain sequence. Its target is not known. The authors made cDNA by 5'RACE with 10-nucleotide random UMIs. MiXCR was run by TCRdb on the 5' RACE reads, yielding one entry per CDR3 protein. Of over 60,000 distinct CDR3 sequences listed, about 5% are singletons. The data stem from a study of neurological immune-mediated disorders. Trimming stripped 0 bases from V and 0 bases from J, with 10 bases between. In germline, CDR1 is SGHRS, CDR2 YFSETQ. This CDR3 is 15 amino acids long. 2 million PBMCs stored at -80 C were the source of the unsorted libraries. General study results and limits: Levels of TCR clonal expansion peaked in HTLV-1-associated myelopathy and reached their lowest in multiple sclerosis, under those of healthy controls.

The receptor's source is a woman in her twenties or thirties with multiple sclerosis. Sequenced input: PBMCs. The V call is TRBV5-1, the J call TRBJ2-7; D gene ambiguous. CDR3 coding DNA: TGCGCCAGCAGCTTGGGTGCCGGGCGCTCCTACGAGCAGTACTTC. Its translation: CASSLGAGRSYEQYF.